A single sample gave rise to the 2 T cell receptor beta chains below, sequenced in a study of T cell repertoires in cytomegalovirus infection. TCRdb processed the reads anew with MiXCR; each CDR3 protein has one entry. The data hold 65,000 to 90,000 distinct CDR3 sequences, with about 4% observed a single time. Sequencing was performed on PBMCs. These receptors all come from a human donor in good health (CMV status not recorded). Some clones in this sample may be carry-over from other donors' samples.

This clonotype was seen many times. The chain combines TRBV9 with TRBJ2-3; a weak D match, TRBD2 (6 bases). Germline V gene data show CDR1 as SGDLS and CDR2 as YYNGEE. The CDR3 is 15 residues long. With 6 bases removed from V and 4 bases from J, the gap between germline ends came to 18 bases. The CDR3 DNA reads TGTGCCAGCACCTTCGGGAGTAGCGACTCAGATACGCAGTATTTT. Protein sequence: CASTFGSSDSDTQYF.

This clonotype was found many times. The genes are TRBV7-2 and TRBJ1-6; the D gene is possibly TRBD1 (5 bases). Trimming removed 5 bases at V and 6 bases at J, with 17 bases between. The CDR3 consists of 16 residues. Germline CDR1 reads SGHTA; CDR2 reads FQGNSA. The CDR3 nucleotides are TGTGCCAGCAGCCTAACACCGGGACCGTCTAATTCACCCCTCCACTTT. Translating it yields CASSLTPGPSNSPLHF.